These 27 T cell receptor beta chains were all obtained from the same sample, sequenced in a study of T cell clonotyping in hematopoietic cell transplantation. Assay used: immunoSEQ multiplex PCR; TCRdb lists only in-frame clones, some missing. The table lists some 5,100 clones, 70% to 80% of them singletons. The sequencing here drew on PBMCs, taken 100 days after allogeneic stem cell transplant. These TCRs come from a male patient aged 45-60 years who had an allogeneic stem cell transplant from an unrelated donor, so the T cells may come from the graft donor. Some clones in this sample may be carry-over from other donors' samples.

The J gene is TRBJ1-2, the V gene TRBV10-3, with D unresolved. V dropped 1 base and J dropped 10 bases, with 10 bases sitting between them. This CDR3 has 12 amino acids. Germline assignment: CDR1 ENHRY and CDR2 SYGVKD. As DNA, the CDR3 is TGTGCCATCAGTGAGTACGAAGCGGACTACACCTTC. It yields the protein CAISEYEADYTF.

The rearrangement joins TRBV29-1 to TRBJ2-2; D may be TRBD1 or TRBD2 (5 bases each). The germline gives CDR1 SQVTM, CDR2 ANQGSEA. V was trimmed by 6 bases and J by 1 base, leaving 12 bases between them. CDR3 length equals 14 residues. The CDR3 nucleotides are TGCAGCGTCCAGGGCGGAGGGAACACCGGGGAGCTGTTTTTT. Translating it yields CSVQGGGNTGELFF.

This chain links TRBV5-1 with TRBJ1-1; the match to TRBD1 covers 7 bases. Trimming at V came to 0 bases and at J to 5 bases, leaving 1 base not matched to a gene. This CDR3 has 13 residues. Germline-derived CDR1 and CDR2 are SGHRS and YFSETQ. CDR3 nucleotide sequence: TGCGCCAGCAGCTTGGAACAGGGGACTGAAGCTTTCTTT. Translated, it gives CASSLEQGTEAFF.

This clone was observed once. The chain is built from TRBV29-1 and TRBJ1-1; the D gene is possibly TRBD1 (6 bases). Germline V gene data show CDR1 as SQVTM and CDR2 as ANQGSEA. The length of the CDR3 is 12 residues. Trimming stripped 6 bases from V and 1 base from J, with 9 bases between. The chain's CDR3 is CSVGHENTEAFF. Written as DNA, the CDR3 is TGCAGCGTGGGACACGAGAACACTGAAGCTTTCTTT.

The rearrangement links TRBV9 to TRBJ2-7; 8 bases fit TRBD1. After removal of 0 bases from V and 2 bases from J, the junction contained 4 bases not matched to a gene. The CDR3 runs 15 residues. CDR1 SGDLS and CDR2 YYNGEE come from the germline V gene. The CDR3 sequence is CASSVGQGAPYEQYF. The CDR3 DNA follows: TGTGCCAGCAGCGTAGGGCAGGGGGCCCCCTACGAGCAGTACTTC.

The chain employs TRBV2 and TRBJ1-2, with 7 nucleotides matching TRBD1. This CDR3 has 14 residues. Losses at the gene ends were 1 base for V and 8 bases for J; bases not matched to a gene: 7. CDR1 and CDR2 (germline): SNHLY, FYNNEI. The CDR3 loop is CASSEDRGIGGYTF. The CDR3 DNA is TGTGCCAGCAGTGAAGACAGGGGAATTGGCGGCTACACCTTC.

The chain combines TRBV30 with TRBJ1-2, with unresolved D. V was trimmed by 2 bases and J by 8 bases, leaving 12 bases between them. Germline V CDR1 and CDR2: GTSNPN, SVGIG (reference sequence). The CDR3 has 12 amino acids. The CDR3 nucleotides are TGTGCCTGGAGTTCACAGACGGGCGGCTACACCTTC. It translates to CAWSSQTGGYTF.

This chain joins TRBV27 and TRBJ2-7; D is uncertain. CDR1 is MNHEY, CDR2 SMNVEV, per germline (reference sequence). The CDR3 runs 14 residues. Trimming shortened V by 8 bases and J by 6 bases, and 20 bases separated the two germline ends. CDR3 residues: CASLSRTVGGEQYF. In nucleotides, the CDR3 is TGTGCCAGCCTCTCCCGGACCGTCGGTGGCGAGCAGTACTTC.

This chain joins TRBV28 and TRBJ1-1; no clear D gene. CDR1 and CDR2 (germline): MDHEN, SYDVKM. The V and J ends lost 2 bases and 5 bases respectively, with 15 bases between them. This CDR3 is 15 amino acids long. The CDR3 nucleotides read TGTGCCAGCAGTTTACAACAAGAGCCGGGGACTGAAGCTTTCTTT. Protein sequence: CASSLQQEPGTEAFF.

The CDR3 bases are TGTGCCAGCAGCCAACACAGGGGGCATCGTTATGGCTACACCTTC. It codes for CASSQHRGHRYGYTF. The rearrangement links TRBV5-6 to TRBJ1-2; 9 positions match TRBD1. The CDR3 is made up of 15 amino acids. Germline V lookup: CDR1 SGHDT, CDR2 YYEEEE. Trimming removed 4 bases from V and 5 bases from J; junction bases left unmatched: 9.

The chain couples TRBV6-5 to TRBJ2-7; TRBD2 matches at 7 bases. V gave up 2 bases and J gave up 1 base; unmatched junction bases: 5. This CDR3 region has 15 residues. CDR1 and CDR2 (germline): MNHEY, SVGAGI. CDR3 residues: CASSYNGRSSYEQYF. The CDR3 coding sequence is TGTGCCAGCAGTTACAACGGGAGGTCGTCCTACGAGCAGTACTTC.

In this sample, this clone turned up a few times. The chain employs TRBV6-5 and TRBJ2-7, with 8 bases identical to TRBD2. CDR3 length: 16 residues. V gave up 1 base and J gave up 0 bases; unmatched junction bases: 5. Per the germline V gene, CDR1 is MNHEY and CDR2 is SVGAGI. CDR3 sequence (DNA): TGTGCCAGCAGTTACTTTAGCGGGACGGTCTCCTACGAGCAGTACTTC. Translation: CASSYFSGTVSYEQYF.

The J gene is TRBJ2-7, the V gene TRBV27; no firm D call. V dropped 3 bases and J dropped 2 bases, with 8 bases sitting between them. The CDR3 has 13 amino acids. CDR1 is MNHEY and CDR2 is SMNVEV in the germline V gene (reference sequence). Here the CDR3 reads CASSFSATYEQYF. In DNA form, the CDR3 reads TGTGCCAGCAGTTTTTCAGCTACCTACGAGCAGTACTTC.

The chain couples TRBV4-3 to TRBJ1-3; D not resolved. The CDR3 length is 13 residues. The V gene's germline CDR1 is LGHNA and CDR2 YSLEER. Trimming stripped 1 base from V and 2 bases from J, with 3 bases between. The CDR3 region is CASSQVTGNTIYF. The CDR3 DNA reads TGCGCCAGCAGCCAAGTGACTGGAAACACCATATATTTT.

The chain is built from TRBV25-1 and TRBJ1-1; D is uncertain. This CDR3 spans 12 amino acids. Trimming took 2 bases from V and 8 from J, leaving 9 bases between them. Looked up from germline, CDR1 is MGHDK and CDR2 is SYGVNS. The CDR3 here is CASSEPQSEAFF. In DNA, the CDR3 is TGTGCCAGCAGTGAACCACAGAGCGAAGCTTTCTTT.

The CDR3 DNA follows: TGCAGCGTTGAATTCGGCGGTAATGAAAAACTGTTTTTT. Protein sequence: CSVEFGGNEKLFF. This chain links TRBV29-1 with TRBJ1-4; D not certain. CDR3 length: 13 amino acids. The germline V and J ends were trimmed by 2 bases and 4 bases, with 8 bases remaining between them. CDR1 is SQVTM and CDR2 is ANQGSEA in the germline V gene.

The CDR3 DNA follows: TGTGCCAGCAATGGACAGTTCGACTCTATGAACACTGAAGCTTTCTTT. It specifies CASNGQFDSMNTEAFF. V is TRBV2 and J is TRBJ1-1; D may be TRBD1 (6 bases). Trimming removed 7 bases from V and 0 bases from J, with 18 bases in between. The CDR3 runs 16 residues. Germline values: CDR1 SNHLY, CDR2 FYNNEI.

The chain has TRBV30 and TRBJ1-2; 8 nucleotides match TRBD1. This CDR3 region has 11 residues. The ends lost 4 bases at V and 8 bases at J; junction bases unmatched: 3. CDR1 is GTSNPN, CDR2 SVGIG, per germline (reference sequence). In nucleotides, the CDR3 is TGTGCCTGGATTACAGGGGGGGGCTACACCTTC. It specifies CAWITGGGYTF.

This clone was observed a single time. The chain is built from TRBV30 and TRBJ1-1; no clear D. Germline values: CDR1 GTSNPN, CDR2 SVGIG (reference sequence). The CDR3 runs 14 residues. V was shortened by 3 bases and J by 5 bases, with 16 bases between the two germline ends. The CDR3 DNA is TGTGCCTGGAGGGCCAAAAGAGCGGGGACTGAAGCTTTCTTT. It is translated as CAWRAKRAGTEAFF.

The genes are TRBV30 and TRBJ1-5; no firm D call. CDR3 length equals 13 residues. Per germline, CDR1 GTSNPN and CDR2 SVGIG (reference sequence). V was clipped by 2 bases and J by 7 bases, with 12 bases between them. The CDR3 DNA is TGTGCCTGGAGTAGTACGGATTTCCAGCCCCAGCATTTT. Its protein is CAWSSTDFQPQHF. The full variable domain, in which reference TRBV30 and TRBJ1-5 provide the parts outside the CDR3, is SQTIHQWPATLVQPVGSPLSLECTVEGTSNPNLYWYRQAAGRGLQLLFYSVGIGQISSEVPQNLSASRPQDRQFILSSKKLLLSDSGFYLCAWSSTDFQPQHFGDGTRLSIL.

V and J are TRBV5-6 and TRBJ1-2, with D hard to call. This CDR3 has 16 residues. Germline V CDR1 and CDR2: SGHDT, YYEEEE. V was clipped by 4 bases and J by 0 bases, with 16 bases between them. The CDR3: CASSASAPKANYGYTF. DNA for the CDR3: TGTGCCAGCAGCGCATCCGCCCCGAAAGCTAACTATGGCTACACCTTC.

This clone was seen only a few times. The chain couples TRBV5-1 to TRBJ1-2, with TRBD1 matching 7 bases. The J segment lost 7 bases and the V segment lost 0 bases, leaving 3 bases of the junction unmatched. This CDR3 comprises 13 residues. Germline V gene lookup returns CDR1 SGHRS and CDR2 YFSETQ. CDR3 sequence reads: CASSLEGASGYTF. DNA for the CDR3: TGCGCCAGCAGCTTGGAGGGGGCCAGTGGCTACACCTTC.

This sequence joins TRBV6-5 and TRBJ1-2; 7 nucleotides agree with TRBD1. This CDR3 is built from 15 residues. Looked up from germline, CDR1 is MNHEY and CDR2 is SVGAGI. V shed 8 bases, J shed 5 bases, and the junction held 14 bases outside the gene matches. The CDR3 reads CASAPAPTGVYGYTF. The DNA of the CDR3 is TGTGCCAGCGCTCCAGCCCCTACAGGGGTTTATGGCTACACCTTC.

In DNA, the CDR3 is TGTGCCAGTAGTAGCCGACAGGGAAACACCGGGGAGCTGTTTTTT. Translated, it gives CASSSRQGNTGELFF. The V and J genes are TRBV19 and TRBJ2-2; 7 bases line up with TRBD1. CDR1 is LNHDA, CDR2 SQIVND, per germline (reference sequence). Germline trimming cut 4 bases from V and 2 bases from J; bases unmatched to any gene: 4. This CDR3 comprises 15 residues. The complete variable domain, with remaining parts taken from reference TRBV19 and TRBJ2-2, reads DGGITQSPKYLFRKEGQNVTLSCEQNLNHDAMYWYRQDPGQGLRLIYYSQIVNDFQKGDIAEGYSVSREKKESFPLTVTSAQKNPTAFYLCASSSRQGNTGELFFGEGSRLTVL.

The chain links TRBV6-5 to TRBJ1-5; 8 bases agree with TRBD1. The trim removed 6 bases at V and 3 bases at J, leaving 7 bases unmatched. This CDR3 has 15 residues. CDR1 is MNHEY, CDR2 SVGAGI, per germline. In DNA form, the CDR3 reads TGTGCCAGCAGGCAAACAGGGGGGAACAATCAGCCCCAGCATTTT. Translating gives CASRQTGGNNQPQHF.

This clone showed up just once. V and J are TRBV29-1 and TRBJ1-3; unclear D gene. Trimming removed 4 bases from V and 2 bases from J, with 15 bases in between. The CDR3 loop spans 15 amino acids. In germline, CDR1 is SQVTM, CDR2 ANQGSEA. The CDR3 DNA sequence: TGCAGCGTTGTAGGAACGGCTGGGGCTGGAAACACCATATATTTT. This translates into CSVVGTAGAGNTIYF.

The chain combines TRBV29-1 with TRBJ2-7; either TRBD1 or TRBD2 may fit D (5 bases each). The CDR3 runs 13 residues. Germline V gives CDR1 SQVTM, CDR2 ANQGSEA. The V and J ends lost 6 bases and 0 bases respectively, with 12 bases between them. CDR3 region: CSVWDLSSYEQYF. In DNA, the CDR3 is TGCAGCGTCTGGGACCTGAGCTCCTACGAGCAGTACTTC.